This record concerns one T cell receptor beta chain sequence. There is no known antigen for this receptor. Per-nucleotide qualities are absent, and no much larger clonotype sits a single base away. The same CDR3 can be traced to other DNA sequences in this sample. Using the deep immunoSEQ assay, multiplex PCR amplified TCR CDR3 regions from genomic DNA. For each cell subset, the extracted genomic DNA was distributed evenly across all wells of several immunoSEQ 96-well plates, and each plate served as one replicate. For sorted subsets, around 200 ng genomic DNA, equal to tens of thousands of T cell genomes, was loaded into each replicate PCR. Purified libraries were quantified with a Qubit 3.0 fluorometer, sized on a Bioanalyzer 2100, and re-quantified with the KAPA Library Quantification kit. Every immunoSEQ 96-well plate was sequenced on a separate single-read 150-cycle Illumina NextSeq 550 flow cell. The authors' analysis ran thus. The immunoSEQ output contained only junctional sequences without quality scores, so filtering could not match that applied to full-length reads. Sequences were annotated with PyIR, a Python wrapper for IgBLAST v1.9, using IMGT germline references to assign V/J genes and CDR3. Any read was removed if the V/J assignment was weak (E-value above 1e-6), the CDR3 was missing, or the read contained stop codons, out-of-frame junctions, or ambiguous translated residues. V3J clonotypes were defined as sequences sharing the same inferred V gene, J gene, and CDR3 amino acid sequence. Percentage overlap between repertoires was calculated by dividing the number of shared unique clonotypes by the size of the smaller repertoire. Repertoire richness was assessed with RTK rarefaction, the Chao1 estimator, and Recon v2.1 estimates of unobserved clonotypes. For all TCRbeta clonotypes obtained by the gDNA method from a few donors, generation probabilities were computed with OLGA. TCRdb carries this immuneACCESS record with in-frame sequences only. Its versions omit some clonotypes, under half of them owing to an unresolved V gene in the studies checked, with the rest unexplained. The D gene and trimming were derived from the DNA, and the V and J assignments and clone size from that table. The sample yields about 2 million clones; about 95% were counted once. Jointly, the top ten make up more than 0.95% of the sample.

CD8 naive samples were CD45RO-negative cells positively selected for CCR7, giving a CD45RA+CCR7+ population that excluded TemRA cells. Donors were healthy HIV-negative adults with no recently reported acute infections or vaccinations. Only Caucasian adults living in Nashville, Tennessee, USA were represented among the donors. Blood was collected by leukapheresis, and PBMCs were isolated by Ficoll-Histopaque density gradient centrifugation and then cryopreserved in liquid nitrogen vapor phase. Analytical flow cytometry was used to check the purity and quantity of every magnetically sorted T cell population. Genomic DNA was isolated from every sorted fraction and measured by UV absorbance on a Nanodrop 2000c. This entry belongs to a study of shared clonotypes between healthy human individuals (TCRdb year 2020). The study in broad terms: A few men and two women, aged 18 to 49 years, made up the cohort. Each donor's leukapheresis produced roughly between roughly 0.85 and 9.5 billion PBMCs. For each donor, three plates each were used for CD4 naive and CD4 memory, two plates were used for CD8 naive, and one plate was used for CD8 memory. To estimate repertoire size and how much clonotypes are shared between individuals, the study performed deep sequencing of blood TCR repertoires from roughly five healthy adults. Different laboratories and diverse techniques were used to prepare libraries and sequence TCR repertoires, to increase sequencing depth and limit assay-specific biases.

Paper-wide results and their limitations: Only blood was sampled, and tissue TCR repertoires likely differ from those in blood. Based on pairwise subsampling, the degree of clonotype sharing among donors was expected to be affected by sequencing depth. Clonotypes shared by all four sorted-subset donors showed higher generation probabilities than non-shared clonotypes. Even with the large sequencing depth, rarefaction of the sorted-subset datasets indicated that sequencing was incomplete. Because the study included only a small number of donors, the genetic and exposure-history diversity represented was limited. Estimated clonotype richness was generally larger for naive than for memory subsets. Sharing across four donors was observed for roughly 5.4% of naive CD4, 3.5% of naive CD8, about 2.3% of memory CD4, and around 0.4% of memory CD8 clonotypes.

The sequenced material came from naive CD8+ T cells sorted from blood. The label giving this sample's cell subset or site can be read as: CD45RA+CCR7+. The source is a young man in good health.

Read as DNA, the sequence is TGCGCCAGCAGCTTGGAAGGCGGGAACCCAGATACGCAGTATTTT. It encodes CASSLEGGNPDTQYF. The sequence links TRBV5-1 to TRBJ2-3; a tentative D call is TRBD2 (6 bases match). A distance of 12 bases separates the germline ends of V and J, which lose 0 bases and 4 bases respectively. For CDR1 and CDR2, the germline V gene lists SGHRS and YFSETQ. The CDR3 goes from the cysteine to the phenylalanine over 15 residues. The DNA shown is the 45-base CDR3, in frame from base 1.